These 9 T cell receptor beta chains came from one sample sequenced in a study of T cells after yellow fever vaccination. MiXCR, run by TCRdb on the 5' RACE reads, gives a single entry per CDR3 protein. The data show around 100,000 distinct CDR3 sequences, around 8.6% seen once. Material: CD8+ T cells sorted from PBMCs, obtained 45 days after the yellow fever booster vaccination. Receptors were obtained from a man younger than 40 who received the YFV17D yellow fever vaccine.

This clonotype showed up just a few times. V gene TRBV30 combines with J gene TRBJ1-1; D gene ambiguous. CDR1 GTSNPN and CDR2 SVGIG come from the germline V gene (reference sequence). V was trimmed by 6 bases and J by 1 base, leaving 12 bases between them. The CDR3 runs to 13 residues. CDR3 protein: CACRGQKNTEAFF. DNA of the CDR3: TGTGCCTGTCGTGGCCAGAAGAACACTGAAGCTTTCTTT.

This clonotype was found many times. The J gene is TRBJ2-7, the V gene TRBV10-3; tentatively, D is TRBD1 (6 bases). Between the trimmed V and J ends, which lost 4 bases and 3 bases, there was a span of 13 bases. The CDR3 contains 14 residues. The germline gives CDR1 ENHRY, CDR2 SYGVKD. In DNA, the CDR3 is TGTGCCATCAGTGCGGTTCAGGACAGCTACGAGCAGTACTTC. This gives the protein CAISAVQDSYEQYF.

Comments on this clonotype: A junction boundary mismatches the germline segment, possibly from a read error. The genes are TRBV5-4 and TRBJ1-3, with no clear D. The CDR3 runs to 8 residues. CDR1 and CDR2 from the germline V gene are SGHNT and YYREEE (reference sequence). The CDR3 sequence: CPLSTIYF. CDR3 coding DNA: TGCCCTCTAAGCACCATATATTTT.

This clonotype was seen ten or more times. CDR3 amino acids: CASSDPAVTDTQYF. The DNA for the CDR3 is TGCGCCAGCAGTGACCCAGCCGTCACAGATACGCAGTATTTT. This rearrangement joins TRBV10-2 to TRBJ2-3; D gene ambiguous. CDR3 size: 14 residues. V lost 3 bases and J 2 bases, leaving 9 bases between the germline ends. CDR1 and CDR2 (germline): WSHSY, SAAADI.

The chain uses TRBV10-3 and TRBJ2-5; D is uncertain. Trimming took 10 bases from V and 4 from J, leaving 13 bases between them. The V gene's germline CDR1 is ENHRY and CDR2 SYGVKD. The CDR3 runs 12 residues. The DNA of the CDR3 is TGTGCCACCCGAGGACCGAGAGAGACCCAGTACTTC. It codes for CATRGPRETQYF.

The CDR3 nucleotides read TGTGCCAGCAGCCCGACGGGGGTTACCTACGAGCAGTACTTC. Its translation is CASSPTGVTYEQYF. This chain joins TRBV14 and TRBJ2-7, with D possibly matching TRBD2 (6 bases). Germline-derived CDR1 and CDR2 are SGHDN and FVKESK. V was pared by 4 bases and J by 2 bases, with 12 bases between. The length of the CDR3 is 14 residues.

Note on this clonotype: A read error may explain this, as a much larger clone is one base away. V is TRBV6-5 and J is TRBJ2-2; D gene uncertain. This CDR3 has 16 residues. V dropped 0 bases and J dropped 1 base, with 9 bases sitting between them. From germline, CDR1 is MNHEY and CDR2 SVGAGI. Here the CDR3 reads CASSYSGSLNTGELFF. CDR3 nucleotides: TGTGCCAGCAGTTACTCGGGCAGCCTGAACACCGGGGAGCTGTTTTTT.

In its sample, this clonotype was seen many times. The rearrangement joins TRBV4-2 to TRBJ2-2; D is ambiguous. Trimming pared 2 bases from V and 7 bases from J, leaving 14 bases between. The germline gives CDR1 LGHNA, CDR2 YNFKEQ. There are 15 residues in the CDR3. This CDR3 is CASSQTGGPSGELFF. The CDR3 coding sequence is TGTGCCAGCAGCCAAACGGGCGGCCCAAGCGGGGAGCTGTTTTTT.

This clonotype was counted ten times or more. The V and J genes are TRBV28 and TRBJ2-1; TRBD2 matches at 12 bases. Per germline, CDR1 MDHEN and CDR2 SYDVKM. This CDR3 region has 12 residues. This CDR3 reads CSSGRDYNEQFF. The CDR3 DNA sequence: TGTTCTAGCGGGAGGGATTACAATGAGCAGTTCTTC.